This T cell receptor beta chain was identified during a study of blood T cells in healthy people across ages. Overall study findings and caveats: Older age coincided with a roughly linear decline in TCR beta diversity per million T cells.

A second PCR, run for roughly 7 to 11 cycles, used a sample-barcoded 5' primer plus a J-beta primer mix. One entry per CDR3 protein, called by TCRdb with MiXCR from the 5' RACE reads. The table includes about 690,000 distinct CDR3 sequences, roughly 41% detected once. The CDR3 loop spans 17 amino acids. CDR1 and CDR2 from the germline V gene are DFQATT and SNEGSKA (reference sequence). Losses at the gene ends were 2 bases for V and 1 base for J; bases not matched to a gene: 12. Isolated per sample were at least 6 million PBMCs. With regard to this clonotype: Its antigen is not identified.

The V and J genes are TRBV20-1 and TRBJ2-3, with 7 bases lining up with TRBD1. Sequencing was done on a sample of blood. This sequence originates from a man older than 75 in good health. The CDR3 sequence: CSARTHRGEPRTDTQYF. The DNA of the CDR3 is TGCAGTGCTAGAACCCACAGGGGTGAACCACGCACAGATACGCAGTATTTT.